This record looks at one T cell receptor (beta chain) sequence and its context. CDR1 and CDR2 (germline): GTSNPN, SVGIG (reference sequence). Trimming cost V 7 bases and J 5 bases, with 14 bases left between them. CDR3 length equals 13 residues. These data are taken from a study of blood T cell repertoires in COVID-19. On the study more broadly: T cells, B-cell-depleted T cells, or PBMCs supplied cDNA or gDNA.

Source study methods: From reference gene primer amplification, estimates of nucleated cell counts were derived. Profiled with immunoSEQ multiplex PCR; TCRdb holds only in-frame clones, not every one. V, J and clone size are taken as reported in that table, and D and trimming were inferred from the DNA itself. Among about 220,000 clones listed, approximately 81% were seen once. Specimen: peripheral blood. The V and J genes are TRBV30 and TRBJ1-4; a weak D match, TRBD1 (6 bases). The receptor was derived from a man aged 50 to 59 who had recovered from COVID-19. The CDR3 sequence is CAFAGGRNEKLFF. As DNA, the CDR3 is TGTGCCTTTGCGGGGGGCAGGAATGAAAAACTGTTTTTT.